A selection of T cell receptor beta chains follows, all from one sample in a study of CD8 T cells in ankylosing spondylitis. TCRdb re-analysed the 5' RACE reads in MiXCR, keeping a single row per CDR3 protein. The sample has some 800,000 distinct CDR3 sequences; 12% are singletons. Sequenced sample: blood, either unsorted or a sorted T cell fraction (not recorded which). The receptors originated from a male donor with ankylosing spondylitis. The CDR3 runs from the conserved cysteine through the conserved F or W. D genes are given only for firm matches. Expanded clones are given a class, and other clones once, few, many or no size at all.

>TRBJ2-1|TRBV7-7|NA|NA|15
TGTGCTAGCAGCTTAGGTCCCGAGAAGGGGAATGAGCAGTTCTTC
CASSLGPEKGNEQFF
>TRBJ2-3|TRBV20-1|NA|many|13
TGCAGTGCCGGCCCCAGGGGCACAGATACGCAGTATTTT
CSAGPRGTDTQYF
>TRBJ2-7|TRBV20-1|NA|NA|13
TGCAGTGCTAGACCCCCTTGGGAGTTCGTGTCTATTTTC
CSARPPWEFVSIF
>TRBJ1-5|TRBV9|TRBD1|few|15
TGTGCCAGCAGCGTAGGGGGACAGCCTAATCAGCCCCAGCATTTT
CASSVGGQPNQPQHF
>TRBJ2-7|TRBV20-1|NA|few|13
TGCAGTGCTAGTCAGGGTCTCCTATACGAGCAGTACTTC
CSASQGLLYEQYF
>TRBJ2-7|TRBV4-1|TRBD2|few|16
TGCGCCAGCAGCCAAGCGCCGGGACTAGAGGGCTACGAGCAGTACTTC
CASSQAPGLEGYEQYF
>TRBJ2-4|TRBV6-2/TRBV6-3|TRBD1|few|11
TGTGCCAGCAGACAGGGGGCTGATCAGTACTTC
CASRQGADQYF
>TRBJ1-5|TRBV29-1|TRBD1|many|14
TGCAGCGTCGCAGGGGGGTATAGCAATCAGCCCCAGCATTTT
CSVAGGYSNQPQHF
>TRBJ2-5|TRBV29-1|TRBD2|NA|13
TGCAGCGTCCAGCGCGGGGGGGTAGAGACCCAGTACTTC
CSVQRGGVETQYF
>TRBJ2-6|TRBV11-1|TRBD1|few|18
TGTGCCAGCAGCTTAATGACAGGGGTCCTCTCTGGGGCCAACGTCCTGACTTTC
CASSLMTGVLSGANVLTF
>TRBJ1-1|TRBV15|NA|NA|12
TGTGCCACCAGCAGATTACAAGGATTAGCTTTCTTT
CATSRLQGLAFF
>TRBJ2-3|TRBV4-1|NA|NA|15
TGCGCCAGCAGCACGATTGGGGAGGGCACAGATACGCAGTATTTT
CASSTIGEGTDTQYF
>TRBJ2-1|TRBV24-1|NA|NA|15
TGTGCCACCAGTGATCCCCGGGACTTCAACAATGAGCAGTTCTTC
CATSDPRDFNNEQFF
>TRBJ1-2|TRBV28|NA|many|12
TGTGCCAGCAGTTTCAATGGCTATGGCTACACCTTC
CASSFNGYGYTF
>TRBJ2-6|TRBV18|TRBD2|NA|17
TGTGCCAGCTCACCAGTGACTAGCGGGGTCGGGGCCAACGTCCTGACTTTC
CASSPVTSGVGANVLTF
>TRBJ1-4|TRBV20-1|NA|few|13
TGCAGTGCTAGGGGGGGCTATAATGAAAAACTGTTTTTT
CSARGGYNEKLFF
>TRBJ2-1|TRBV6-2/TRBV6-3|NA|NA|13
TGTGCCAGCAGTTACTCCCACTACAATGAGCAGTTCTTC
CASSYSHYNEQFF
>TRBJ2-5|TRBV10-1|NA|NA|14
TGCGCCAGCAGTGAGAATAGTGCCCGAGAGACCCAGTACTTC
CASSENSARETQYF
>TRBJ2-1|TRBV25-1|NA|many|14
TGTGCCAGCCTCCACGACAGACCCTACAATGAGCAGTTCTTC
CASLHDRPYNEQFF
>TRBJ2-5|TRBV7-8|NA|NA|15
TGTGCCAGCAGCCCCTTTTATCGGGTTCGGGAGACCCAGTACTTC
CASSPFYRVRETQYF
>TRBJ2-1|TRBV6-5|NA|few|14
TGTGCCAGCAGTTCCTTAAGGGGTGGATCCGAGCAGTTCTTC
CASSSLRGGSEQFF
>TRBJ2-7|TRBV15|NA|NA|14
TGTGCCACCAGCAGGGGACTACAGGGTTACGAGCAGTACTTC
CATSRGLQGYEQYF
>TRBJ1-2|TRBV5-1|NA|many|15
TGCGCCAGCAGCTTCCCGGGCCCCCTCAACTCGGGCTACACCTTC
CASSFPGPLNSGYTF
>TRBJ2-2|TRBV5-1|TRBD1|NA|17
TGCGCCAGCAGCAAGCCCGGGACAGGGCAAGGGGTCGGGGAGCTGTTTTTT
CASSKPGTGQGVGELFF
>TRBJ2-3|TRBV20-1|TRBD1|few|15
TGCAGTGCTCTCCGGGACAGGGGACTCACAGATACGCAGTATTTT
CSALRDRGLTDTQYF
>TRBJ2-3|TRBV4-3|NA|NA|13
TGCGCCAGCAGCCAAATGTTCCCAGATACGCAGTATTTT
CASSQMFPDTQYF
>TRBJ1-5|TRBV6-1|NA|NA|17
TGTGCCAGCAGTGAAGGTACCCTAGCGTCTCGCAATCAGCCCCAGCATTTT
CASSEGTLASRNQPQHF
>TRBJ2-1|TRBV5-6|TRBD2|NA|15
TGTGCCAGCAGCTTGGCTGCTAGCGGGAACAATGAGCAGTTCTTC
CASSLAASGNNEQFF
>TRBJ2-1|TRBV20-1|TRBD1|few|14
TGCAGTGCTAGTAAAGGACAGGGCTTCAATGAGCAGTTCTTC
CSASKGQGFNEQFF